The sequence of this TCR beta chain was determined in a study of OX40 agonist ivuxolimab in advanced cancers. In terms of the full investigation: Ivuxolimab was a fully human IgG2 agonistic monoclonal antibody targeting the costimulatory receptor OX40 (CD134). Intravenous ivuxolimab was administered to patients every 2 weeks at six dose levels: 0.01, 0.1, 0.3, 1.5, 3 and 10 mg/kg. Among the roughly 50 dose-escalation patients, about 19 had hepatocellular carcinoma, about 15 melanoma, 9 renal cell carcinoma and 9 head and neck cancer. A male proportion of under 85% and a mean age of 60 years, ranging from about 20 to 80, were recorded for the dose-escalation cohort. Patients were allowed to have had prior anti-PD-1, anti-PD-L1 or anti-CTLA-4 therapy, and approximately 39% of the dose-escalation patients had been treated with checkpoint inhibitors. Three dose-escalation patients achieved partial responses, one with hepatocellular carcinoma and two with cutaneous melanoma. Peripheral TCRbeta sequencing aimed to test whether ivuxolimab altered TCR sequence diversity and caused clonal T-cell expansion. The monotherapy dose-escalation portion (N of about 47 patients) of the phase I ivuxolimab trial is reported in the paper.

Beyond this particular receptor, the publication reports: On average, CD8+ T cells showed more expanded clones than CD4+ T cells after ivuxolimab. In the 0.1-3.0 mg/kg groups, partial responders were among the patients with the lowest normalized peripheral clonal expansion, particularly in CD8+ T cells. The antigen specificity of the peripheral T cells that underwent clonal expansion was not determined. At doses from 0.1 to 3.0 mg/kg, clonal expansion was seen in both CD4+ and CD8+ blood T cells between baseline and week 6. Low levels of normalized T-cell clonal expansion were also seen in some patients who did not respond.

The trial excluded patients who had a history of autoimmune disease or were on systemic immunosuppression. In every dose cohort, peripheral blood was drawn for TCR sequencing at baseline, cycle 4 day 1, and cycle 7 day 1. The samples were taken from a phase I, first-in-human, multicenter, open-label dose-escalation trial of ivuxolimab. Adults with locally advanced or metastatic melanoma, renal cell carcinoma, hepatocellular carcinoma or head and neck squamous cell carcinoma were enrolled in the trial. Before TCR sequencing, CD4+ and CD8+ T cells were separately sorted from peripheral blood. There are 14 amino acids in the CDR3, from cysteine to phenylalanine inclusive. Left in the record is the CDR3 DNA by itself, 42 bases read in frame from the first base. The germline V gene encodes CDR1 MNHNY and CDR2 SVGAGI (reference sequence). V loses 5 bases, J loses 7 bases, and the germline ends lie 17 bases apart.

For sequencing of the TCRbeta CDR3 region, genomic DNA was extracted from the sorted cells. The immunoSEQ Assay was used to sequence the TCRbeta CDR3 regions. Sourced from immuneACCESS, this table was stored by TCRdb with only in-frame sequences that have V and J called. A share of the clones is absent; for the studies checked, an unresolved V gene accounts for under half, and the remainder has no known explanation. Counted in this sample were 70,000 to 95,000 clones; 80% to 90% of them appeared once. Of the sample, around 4.1% falls within the top ten clones. Concerning this clone: What antigen it recognizes has not been identified. No quality values exist for individual bases; no much larger clone is one base distant.

The clonotype originates from an adult with an advanced solid tumor such as melanoma, head and neck, liver or kidney cancer. Sequenced material: CD4+ or CD8+ T cells sorted from blood, taken in a trial of the OX40 agonist ivuxolimab. This chain joins TRBV6-6 to TRBJ1-1; no confident D gene assignment can be made. The DNA sequence is TGTGCCAGCAGTAGGGATTCGGGGATTAGTGAAGCTTTCTTT. Translated, it reads CASSRDSGISEAFF.